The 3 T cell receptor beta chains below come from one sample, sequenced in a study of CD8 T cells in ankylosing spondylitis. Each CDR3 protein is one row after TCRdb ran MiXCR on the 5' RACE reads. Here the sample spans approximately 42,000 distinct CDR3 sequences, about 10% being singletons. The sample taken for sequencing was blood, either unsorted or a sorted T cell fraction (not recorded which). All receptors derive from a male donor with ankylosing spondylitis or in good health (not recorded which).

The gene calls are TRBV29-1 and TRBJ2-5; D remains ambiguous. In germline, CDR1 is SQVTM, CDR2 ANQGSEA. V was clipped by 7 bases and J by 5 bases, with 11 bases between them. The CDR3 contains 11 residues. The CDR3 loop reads CSAYSDETQYF. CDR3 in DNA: TGCAGCGCATACAGTGATGAGACCCAGTACTTC.

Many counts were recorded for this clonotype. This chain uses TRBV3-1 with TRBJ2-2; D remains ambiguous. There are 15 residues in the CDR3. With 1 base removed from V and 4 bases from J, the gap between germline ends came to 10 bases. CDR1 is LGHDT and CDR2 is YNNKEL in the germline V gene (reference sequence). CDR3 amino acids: CASSQGFRSTGELFF. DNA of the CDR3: TGTGCCAGCAGCCAAGGTTTCAGGTCCACCGGGGAGCTGTTTTTT.

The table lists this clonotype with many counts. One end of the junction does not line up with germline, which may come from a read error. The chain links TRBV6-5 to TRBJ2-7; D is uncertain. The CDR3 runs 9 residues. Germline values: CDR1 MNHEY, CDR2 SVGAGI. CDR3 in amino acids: CASGYEQYF. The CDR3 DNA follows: TGTGCCAGCGGTTACGAGCAGTACTTC.